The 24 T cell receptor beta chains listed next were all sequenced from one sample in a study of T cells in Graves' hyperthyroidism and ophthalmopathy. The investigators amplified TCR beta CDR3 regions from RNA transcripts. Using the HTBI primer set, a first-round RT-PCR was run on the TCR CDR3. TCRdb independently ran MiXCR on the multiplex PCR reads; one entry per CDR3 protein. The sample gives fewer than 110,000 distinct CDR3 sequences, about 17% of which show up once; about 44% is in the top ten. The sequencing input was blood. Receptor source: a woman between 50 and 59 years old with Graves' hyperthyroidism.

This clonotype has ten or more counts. CDR3 nucleotide sequence: TGTGCCAGCAGTTACTCGAGTACAGAAACCTACGAGCAGTACTTC. It translates to CASSYSSTETYEQYF. V is TRBV6-5 and J is TRBJ2-7; D gene ambiguous. CDR1 and CDR2 from the germline V gene are MNHEY and SVGAGI. The CDR3 extends over 15 amino acids. Trimming pared 0 bases from V and 2 bases from J, leaving 11 bases between.

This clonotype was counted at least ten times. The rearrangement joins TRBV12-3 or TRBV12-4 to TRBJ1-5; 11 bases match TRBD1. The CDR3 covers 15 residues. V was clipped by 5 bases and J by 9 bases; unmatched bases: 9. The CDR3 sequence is CASSRDRGAPGPQHF. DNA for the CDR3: TGTGCCAGCAGTCGGGACAGGGGGGCCCCTGGGCCCCAGCATTTT.

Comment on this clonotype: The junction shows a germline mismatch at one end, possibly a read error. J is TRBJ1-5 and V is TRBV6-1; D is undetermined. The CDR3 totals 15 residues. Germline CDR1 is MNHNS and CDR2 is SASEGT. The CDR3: CANSPNLINGQPQHF. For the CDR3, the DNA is TGTGCCAACAGTCCGAATCTCATAAATGGTCAGCCCCAGCATTTT.

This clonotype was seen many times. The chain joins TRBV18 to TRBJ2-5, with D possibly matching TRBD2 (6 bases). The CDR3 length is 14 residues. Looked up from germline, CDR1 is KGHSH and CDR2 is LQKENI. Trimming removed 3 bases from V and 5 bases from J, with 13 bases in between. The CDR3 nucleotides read TGTGCCAGCTCACCTGGGACTTCGCTGGAGACCCAGTACTTC. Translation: CASSPGTSLETQYF.

The CDR3 coding sequence is TGTGCCAGCAGTTTGGAAGGTGAGGGTAGGAGTCAGCCCCAGCATTTT. Its translation: CASSLEGEGRSQPQHF. This chain joins TRBV28 and TRBJ1-5; D is unresolved. This CDR3 region has 16 residues. With 3 bases removed from V and 6 bases from J, the gap between germline ends came to 18 bases. CDR1 is MDHEN, CDR2 SYDVKM, per germline.

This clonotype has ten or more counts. The CDR3 region has the DNA TGCAGTGCTAGAGCCGCGGGAGGGACTTACGAGCAGTACTTC. It yields the protein CSARAAGGTYEQYF. V usage is TRBV20-1 and J usage is TRBJ2-7, with 9 bases lining up with TRBD2. CDR1 is DFQATT, CDR2 SNEGSKA, per germline (reference sequence). Trimming removed 1 base from V and 4 bases from J; junction bases left unmatched: 5. The CDR3 length is 14 residues.

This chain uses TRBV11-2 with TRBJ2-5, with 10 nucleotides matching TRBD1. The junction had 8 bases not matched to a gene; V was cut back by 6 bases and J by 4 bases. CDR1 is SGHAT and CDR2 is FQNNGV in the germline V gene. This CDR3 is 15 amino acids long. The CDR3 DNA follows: TGTGCCAGCAGGCCCTCGGGACAGGGGAGAGAGACCCAGTACTTC. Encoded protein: CASRPSGQGRETQYF. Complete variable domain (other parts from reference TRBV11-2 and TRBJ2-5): EAGVAQSPRYKIIEKRQSVAFWCNPISGHATLYWYQQILGQGPKLLIQFQNNGVVDDSQLPKDRFSAERLKGVDSTLKIQPAKLEDSAVYLCASRPSGQGRETQYFGPGTRLLVL.

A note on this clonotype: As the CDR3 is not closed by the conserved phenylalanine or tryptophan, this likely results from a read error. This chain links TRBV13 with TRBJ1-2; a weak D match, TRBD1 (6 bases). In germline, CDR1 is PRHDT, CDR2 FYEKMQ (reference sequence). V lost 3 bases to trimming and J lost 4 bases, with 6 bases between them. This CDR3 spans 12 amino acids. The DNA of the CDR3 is TGTGCCAGCAGCTTGGACAGCTATGGCTACACCCTC. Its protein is CASSLDSYGYTL.

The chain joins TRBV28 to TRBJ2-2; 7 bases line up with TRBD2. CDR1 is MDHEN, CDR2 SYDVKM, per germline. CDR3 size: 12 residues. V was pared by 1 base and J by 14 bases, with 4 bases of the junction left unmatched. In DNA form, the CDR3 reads TGTGCCAGCAGTTTATACGGGAGGTTTCTGTTTTTT. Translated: CASSLYGRFLFF.

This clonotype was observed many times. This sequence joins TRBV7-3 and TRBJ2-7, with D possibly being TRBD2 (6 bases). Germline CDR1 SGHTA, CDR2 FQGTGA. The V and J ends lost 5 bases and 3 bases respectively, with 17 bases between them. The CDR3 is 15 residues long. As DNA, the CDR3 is TGTGCCAGCAGCCCTAACCGGGACGGGGGCTACGAGCAGTACTTC. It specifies CASSPNRDGGYEQYF.

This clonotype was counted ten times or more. The CDR3 here is CASSSRMGSSYNEQFF. In DNA form, the CDR3 reads TGTGCCAGCAGCTCCCGAATGGGAAGCTCCTACAATGAGCAGTTCTTC. The chain recombines TRBV11-2 with TRBJ2-1, with D uncertain. CDR1 is SGHAT and CDR2 is FQNNGV in the germline V gene. V was trimmed by 4 bases and J by 0 bases, leaving 13 bases between them. This CDR3 region has 16 residues. The whole variable domain, remainder taken from reference TRBV11-2 and TRBJ2-1, is EAGVAQSPRYKIIEKRQSVAFWCNPISGHATLYWYQQILGQGPKLLIQFQNNGVVDDSQLPKDRFSAERLKGVDSTLKIQPAKLEDSAVYLCASSSRMGSSYNEQFFGPGTRLTVL.

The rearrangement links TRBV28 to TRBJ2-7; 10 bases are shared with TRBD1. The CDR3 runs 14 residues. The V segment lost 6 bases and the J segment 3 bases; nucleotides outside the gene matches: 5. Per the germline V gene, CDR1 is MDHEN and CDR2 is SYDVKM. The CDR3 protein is CASRGWDRGYEQYF. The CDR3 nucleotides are TGTGCCAGCAGGGGGTGGGACAGGGGCTACGAGCAGTACTTC.

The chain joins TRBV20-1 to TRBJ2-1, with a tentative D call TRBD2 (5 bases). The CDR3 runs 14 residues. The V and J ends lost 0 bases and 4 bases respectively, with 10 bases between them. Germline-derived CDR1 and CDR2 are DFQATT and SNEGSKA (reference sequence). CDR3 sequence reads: CSAREQRLYNEQFF. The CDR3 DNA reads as TGCAGTGCTAGAGAACAGCGGCTGTACAATGAGCAGTTCTTC.

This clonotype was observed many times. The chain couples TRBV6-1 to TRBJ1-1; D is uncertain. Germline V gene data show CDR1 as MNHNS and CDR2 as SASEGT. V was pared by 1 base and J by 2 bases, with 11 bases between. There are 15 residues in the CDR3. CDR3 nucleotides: TGTGCCAGCAGTGAAGTTGTTACAGCCAACACTGAAGCTTTCTTT. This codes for CASSEVVTANTEAFF.

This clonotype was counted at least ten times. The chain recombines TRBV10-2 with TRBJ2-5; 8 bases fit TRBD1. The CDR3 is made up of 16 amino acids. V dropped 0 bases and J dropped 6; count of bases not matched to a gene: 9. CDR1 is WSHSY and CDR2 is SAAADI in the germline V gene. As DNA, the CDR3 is TGCGCCAGCAGTGAGTCTGGCAGGGGGCGCGAAAAGACCCAGTACTTC. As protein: CASSESGRGREKTQYF.

DNA of the CDR3: TGTGCCAGCAGCCCGAGGGGGGCTGTGACTAGCGGGAAACAAGAGACCCAGTACTTC. Its translation is CASSPRGAVTSGKQETQYF. The rearrangement joins TRBV7-3 to TRBJ2-5; TRBD2 matches 11 bases. The CDR3 covers 19 residues. The germline gives CDR1 SGHTA, CDR2 FQGTGA. The V and J ends lost 5 bases and 2 bases, in that order; junction bases with no gene match: 16.

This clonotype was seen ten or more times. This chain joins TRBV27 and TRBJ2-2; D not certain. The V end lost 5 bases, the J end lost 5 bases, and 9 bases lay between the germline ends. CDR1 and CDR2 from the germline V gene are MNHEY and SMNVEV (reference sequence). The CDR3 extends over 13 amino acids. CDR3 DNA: TGTGCCAGCAGTCCCGTCGGTACCGGGGAGCTGTTTTTT. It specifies CASSPVGTGELFF.

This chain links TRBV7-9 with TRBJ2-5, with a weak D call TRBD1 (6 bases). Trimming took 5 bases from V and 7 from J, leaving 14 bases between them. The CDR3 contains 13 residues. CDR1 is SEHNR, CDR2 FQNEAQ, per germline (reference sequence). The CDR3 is CASSATGWGTQYF. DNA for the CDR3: TGTGCCAGCAGCGCCACAGGGTGGGGGACCCAGTACTTC.

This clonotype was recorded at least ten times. The CDR3, as DNA: TGCGCCAGCAGCTTAGATGGGATCCCCTACGAGCAGTACTTC. Protein: CASSLDGIPYEQYF. This chain uses TRBV5-1 with TRBJ2-7; D ambiguous. The CDR3 length is 14 residues. V was clipped by 2 bases and J by 2 bases, with 11 bases between them. The germline gives CDR1 SGHRS, CDR2 YFSETQ.

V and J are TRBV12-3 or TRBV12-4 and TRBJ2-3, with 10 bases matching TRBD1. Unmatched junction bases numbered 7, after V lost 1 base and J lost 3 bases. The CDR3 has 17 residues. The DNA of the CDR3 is TGTGCCAGCAGTTTAGATTATGGGACAGGGGAGACAGATACGCAGTATTTT. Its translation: CASSLDYGTGETDTQYF.

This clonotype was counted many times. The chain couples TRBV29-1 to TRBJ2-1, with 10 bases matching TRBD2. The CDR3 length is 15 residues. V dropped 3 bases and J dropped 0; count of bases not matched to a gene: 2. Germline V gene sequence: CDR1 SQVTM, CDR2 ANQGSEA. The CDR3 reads CSVESGGDSYNEQFF. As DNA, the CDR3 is TGCAGCGTTGAGAGCGGGGGGGACTCCTACAATGAGCAGTTCTTC.

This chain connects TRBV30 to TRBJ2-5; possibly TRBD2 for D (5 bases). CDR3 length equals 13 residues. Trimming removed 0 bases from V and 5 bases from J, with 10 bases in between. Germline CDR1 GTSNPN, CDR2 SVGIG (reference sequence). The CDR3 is CAWSVGGGETQYF. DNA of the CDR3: TGTGCCTGGAGTGTAGGAGGTGGGGAGACCCAGTACTTC.

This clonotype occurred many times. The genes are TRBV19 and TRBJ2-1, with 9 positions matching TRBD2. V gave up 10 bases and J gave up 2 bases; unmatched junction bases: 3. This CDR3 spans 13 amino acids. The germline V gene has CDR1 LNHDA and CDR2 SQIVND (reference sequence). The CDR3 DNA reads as TGTGCCACACTAGCGGGTCCCTACAATGAGCAGTTCTTC. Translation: CATLAGPYNEQFF. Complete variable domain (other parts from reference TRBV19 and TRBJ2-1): DGGITQSPKYLFRKEGQNVTLSCEQNLNHDAMYWYRQDPGQGLRLIYYSQIVNDFQKGDIAEGYSVSREKKESFPLTVTSAQKNPTAFYLCATLAGPYNEQFFGPGTRLTVL.

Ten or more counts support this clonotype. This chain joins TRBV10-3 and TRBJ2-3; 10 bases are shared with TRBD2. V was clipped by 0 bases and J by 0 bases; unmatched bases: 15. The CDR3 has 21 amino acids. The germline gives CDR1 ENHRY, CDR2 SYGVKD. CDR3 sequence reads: CAISESQGTITSGASTDTQYF. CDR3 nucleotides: TGTGCCATCAGTGAGTCTCAAGGAACTATTACTAGCGGGGCTAGCACAGATACGCAGTATTTT.